This T cell receptor (beta chain) is from a study of blood T cell repertoires in COVID-19. Study in general: COVID-19 samples collected from the United States, Italy and Spain covered acute and convalescent phases. The analysed material was cDNA or gDNA that came from T cells, B-cell-depleted T cells, or PBMCs.

As originally analysed: Scientists estimated how many nucleated cells there were by amplifying reference gene primers. Sequenced by immunoSEQ multiplex PCR; TCRdb stores in-frame clones only, minus some. That table gives V, J and clone size, and the DNA gave D and trimming. The sample holds about 190,000 clones, about 88% seen once. V was cut by 6 bases and J by 1 base, with 16 bases left in between. Germline loops: CDR1 MDHEN, CDR2 SYDVKM. The CDR3 has 15 amino acids. Input material: peripheral blood. The genes are TRBV28 and TRBJ2-7; D might be TRBD1 (5 bases). The clonotype comes from a woman in her thirties or forties who had recovered from COVID-19. The CDR3 loop is CASSNMGQQSYEQYF. DNA of the CDR3: TGTGCCAGCAGCAATATGGGGCAGCAATCCTACGAGCAGTACTTC.